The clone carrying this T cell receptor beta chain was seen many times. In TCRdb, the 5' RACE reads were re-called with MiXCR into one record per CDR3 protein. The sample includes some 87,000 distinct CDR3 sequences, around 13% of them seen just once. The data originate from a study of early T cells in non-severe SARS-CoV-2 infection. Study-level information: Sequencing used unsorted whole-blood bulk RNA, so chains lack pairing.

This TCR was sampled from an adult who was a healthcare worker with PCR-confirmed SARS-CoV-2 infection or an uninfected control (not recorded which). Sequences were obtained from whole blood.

The CDR3 coding sequence is TGTGCCAGCACCCCTCGGAATAACTATGGCTACACCTTC. It yields the protein CASTPRNNYGYTF. The chain recombines TRBV28 with TRBJ1-2; the D is unclear. Germline V gene lookup returns CDR1 MDHEN and CDR2 SYDVKM. Trimming took off 7 bases at V and 1 base at J, with 10 bases between the two ends. The CDR3 loop spans 13 amino acids.